A single sample is the source of the 22 T cell receptor beta chains below, sequenced in a study of T cells in Graves' hyperthyroidism and ophthalmopathy (dated by TCRdb to between 2018 and 2021). The library was made by multiplex PCR. Sequencing was performed on an Illumina HiSeq 2000. The TCR beta CDR3 regions were amplified from the RNA transcripts. The TCR CDR3 was subjected to a first round of RT-PCR using the HTBI primer set and the Qiagen OneStep RT-PCR kit. TCRdb ran its own pipeline on the public reads, namely fastp trimming at Q25 and MiXCR clone calling, and kept in-frame beta chains. Each entry is one CDR3 protein sequence, shown with its most common DNA and genes. The sample contains roughly 530,000 distinct CDR3 sequences, 15% to 20% of them found a single time. 17% of the sample goes to the ten largest clones. Input material: blood. The receptors shown here come from a woman aged 18-29 years with Graves' ophthalmopathy.

J is TRBJ2-5 and V is TRBV7-9; TRBD2 matches at 8 bases. This CDR3 comprises 13 residues. Looked up from germline, CDR1 is SEHNR and CDR2 is FQNEAQ (reference sequence). V shed 9 bases, J shed 4 bases, and the junction held 7 bases outside the gene matches. As DNA, the CDR3 is TGTGCCAGTGTCGGGACTAGAGGAGAGACCCAGTACTTC. Its protein product is CASVGTRGETQYF.

This clonotype has at least ten counts. The chain has TRBV3-1 and TRBJ1-1; 9 bases fit TRBD1. Germline CDR1 LGHDT, CDR2 YNNKEL (reference sequence). V was pared by 5 bases and J by 6 bases, with 4 bases of the junction left unmatched. The CDR3 loop spans 13 amino acids. The CDR3 nucleotides read TGTGCCAGCAGCGGGACAGGGAGCGCTGAAGCTTTCTTT. Encoded protein: CASSGTGSAEAFF. The whole variable domain, filled in from reference TRBV3-1 and TRBJ1-1, reads DTAVSQTPKYLVTQMGNDKSIKCEQNLGHDTMYWYKQDSKKFLKIMFSYNNKELIINETVPNRFSPKSPDKAHLNLHINSLELGDSAVYFCASSGTGSAEAFFGQGTRLTVV.

The rearrangement links TRBV29-1 to TRBJ2-1; D is ambiguous. Looked up from germline, CDR1 is SQVTM and CDR2 is ANQGSEA. The V and J ends lost 6 bases and 2 bases respectively, with 14 bases between them. The CDR3 extends over 14 amino acids. CDR3 sequence reads: CSVPDGNPYNEQFF. The DNA of the CDR3 is TGCAGCGTCCCGGATGGGAACCCCTACAATGAGCAGTTCTTC.

This clonotype was seen many times. The chain carries TRBV6-1 and TRBJ2-7, with D tentatively TRBD1 (6 bases). Looked up from germline, CDR1 is MNHNS and CDR2 is SASEGT. With 5 bases removed from V and 7 bases from J, the gap between germline ends came to 21 bases. The CDR3 loop spans 15 amino acids. CDR3 residues: CASSYAALGGGEQYF. For the CDR3, the DNA is TGTGCCAGCAGTTACGCCGCTTTAGGGGGTGGAGAGCAGTACTTC.

This chain joins TRBV7-9 and TRBJ1-2; D is possibly TRBD1 (6 bases). CDR3 length: 17 residues. V was shortened by 1 base and J by 2 bases, with 17 bases between the two germline ends. Germline CDR1 is SEHNR and CDR2 is FQNEAQ (reference sequence). In nucleotides, the CDR3 is TGTGCCAGCAGCTTAGTGGGGGACACCTCATTAAACTATGGCTACACCTTC. Protein product: CASSLVGDTSLNYGYTF.

The chain carries TRBV7-3 and TRBJ2-7; TRBD1 or TRBD2 may be the D gene (5 bases each). V dropped 2 bases and J dropped 4 bases, with 15 bases sitting between them. Germline assignment: CDR1 SGHTA and CDR2 FQGTGA. CDR3 length: 15 amino acids. The CDR3 DNA is TGTGCCAGCAGCTTAGCCCCCGGGACCGAATACGAGCAGTACTTC. Protein: CASSLAPGTEYEQYF.

In its sample, this clonotype was seen many times. The rearrangement uses TRBV6-1 and TRBJ2-7; 7 bases are shared with TRBD1. J lost 3 bases, V lost 6 bases, and 8 bases had no gene match. CDR1 MNHNS and CDR2 SASEGT come from the germline V gene. CDR3 length equals 14 residues. The CDR3 loop reads CASRSDRDYYEQYF. The CDR3, as DNA: TGTGCCAGCAGATCCGACAGGGATTACTACGAGCAGTACTTC.

This chain links TRBV27 with TRBJ2-7; TRBD1 matches at 9 bases. Germline CDR1 is MNHEY and CDR2 is SMNVEV (reference sequence). The CDR3 runs 15 residues. The V segment lost 4 bases and the J segment 2 bases; nucleotides outside the gene matches: 6. CDR3 in DNA: TGTGCCAGCAGTTCCGGGACAGGGCTACCCTACGAGCAGTACTTC. Amino acid sequence: CASSSGTGLPYEQYF.

This clonotype was counted at least ten times. V and J are TRBV4-2 and TRBJ1-1; no reliable D call. This CDR3 comprises 16 residues. V shed 0 bases and J shed 1 base, with 12 bases lying between them. Germline V CDR1 and CDR2: LGHNA, YNFKEQ. The CDR3 bases are TGTGCCAGCAGCCAAGATCGTAGGGAGGAGAACACTGAAGCTTTCTTT. Amino acids: CASSQDRREENTEAFF.

At least ten counts were recorded for this clonotype. V gene TRBV28 combines with J gene TRBJ1-1, with 9 nucleotides matching TRBD1. From germline, CDR1 is MDHEN and CDR2 SYDVKM. The CDR3 is made up of 14 amino acids. The V gene end was trimmed by 3 bases and the J gene end by 7 bases; junction bases not matched to a gene: 6. Here the CDR3 DNA reads TGTGCCAGCAGTTTCGGACAGGGGTACGGTGAAGCTTTCTTT. Amino acids: CASSFGQGYGEAFF.

This chain joins TRBV6-1 and TRBJ1-5; D gene unclear. Trimming stripped 3 bases from V and 0 bases from J, with 18 bases between. The CDR3 has 18 residues. The germline V gene encodes CDR1 MNHNS and CDR2 SASEGT. The CDR3 coding sequence is TGTGCCAGCAGTGATTTAGCGGTAAACCCTTATAGCAATCAGCCCCAGCATTTT. Translated: CASSDLAVNPYSNQPQHF.

Of note for this clonotype: The junction differs from germline at one of its ends, possibly a read error. The chain couples TRBV28 to TRBJ2-3; TRBD2 agrees at 9 bases. Germline V gives CDR1 MDHEN, CDR2 SYDVKM. The CDR3 contains 14 residues. CDR3 coding DNA: TGTGCCAGCAAACGCGGGACTAGCACAGATACGCGGTATTTT. Translated: CASKRGTSTDTRYF. Full variable domain (outside the CDR3, taken from reference TRBV28 and TRBJ2-3): DVKVTQSSRYLVKRTGEKVFLECVQDMDHENMFWYRQDPGLGLRLIYFSYDVKMKEKGDIPEGYSVSREKKERFSLILESASTNQTSMYLCASKRGTSTDTRYFGPGTRLTVL.

This clonotype was seen many times. V and J are TRBV19 and TRBJ1-1; D unclear. CDR1 and CDR2 (germline): LNHDA, SQIVND (reference sequence). The CDR3 has 15 amino acids. The germline V and J ends were trimmed by 7 bases and 1 base, with 16 bases remaining between them. The CDR3 spells CASTTTAKANTEAFF. CDR3 nucleotides: TGTGCCAGTACCACCACAGCCAAGGCGAACACTGAAGCTTTCTTT.

In its sample, this clonotype was seen many times. V gene TRBV5-1 combines with J gene TRBJ1-1, with D tentatively TRBD1 (5 bases). V lost 4 bases and J 7 bases, leaving 11 bases between the germline ends. CDR3 length: 12 residues. CDR1 is SGHRS and CDR2 is YFSETQ in the germline V gene. CDR3 in amino acids: CASSETVGEAFF. Written as DNA, the CDR3 is TGCGCCAGCAGCGAGACAGTAGGTGAAGCTTTCTTT.

The table lists this clonotype with many counts. This sequence joins TRBV2 and TRBJ2-5, with 7 bases aligning to TRBD2. The CDR3 spans 13 residues. The germline CDR1 and CDR2 sequences are SNHLY and FYNNEI. The V and J ends lost 4 bases and 5 bases, in that order; junction bases with no gene match: 4. The CDR3 sequence is CASSAGLVETQYF. The CDR3 bases are TGTGCCAGCAGTGCTGGACTAGTGGAGACCCAGTACTTC.

This clonotype was observed at least ten times. The chain has TRBV2 and TRBJ2-7, with 12 bases identical to TRBD1. The V segment lost 4 bases and the J segment 4 bases; nucleotides outside the gene matches: 5. Germline V lookup: CDR1 SNHLY, CDR2 FYNNEI. This CDR3 is built from 15 residues. The CDR3 nucleotides read TGTGCCAGCAGTGGCGGGGACAGGGGGCAGTACGAGCAGTACTTC. Encoded protein: CASSGGDRGQYEQYF.

This clonotype was counted ten times or more. This rearrangement joins TRBV29-1 to TRBJ2-1, with a tentative D call TRBD2 (6 bases). Germline values: CDR1 SQVTM, CDR2 ANQGSEA. Trimming removed 1 base at V and 7 bases at J, with 8 bases between. The CDR3 is 12 residues long. CDR3: CSVEGSGNEQFF. CDR3 nucleotide sequence: TGCAGCGTTGAAGGAAGCGGGAATGAGCAGTTCTTC.

This clonotype was seen only a few times. The V and J genes are TRBV12-3 or TRBV12-4 and TRBJ2-2; no firm D call. The CDR3 is 16 residues long. V was clipped by 1 base and J by 7 bases, with 16 bases between them. The CDR3, as DNA: TGTGCCAGCAGTTTAGAAAGCGCCACCCCGTTCGGGGAGCTGTTTTTT. Protein: CASSLESATPFGELFF.

At least ten counts were recorded for this clonotype. The rearrangement links TRBV27 to TRBJ2-7; TRBD1 aligns across 11 bases. This CDR3 has 16 amino acids. The germline V gene encodes CDR1 MNHEY and CDR2 SMNVEV (reference sequence). V lost 5 bases, J lost 0 bases, and 6 bases stayed unmatched. Here the CDR3 DNA reads TGTGCCAGCAGTATCTCCGGGACAGGGGGCTCCTACGAGCAGTACTTC. It yields the protein CASSISGTGGSYEQYF.

For this clonotype: One junction end does not reproduce the germline sequence, and a read error may be involved. CDR3 sequence: CASSQDRGTAYGYTF. The CDR3 DNA sequence: TGCGCCAGCAGCCAAGATCGAGGGACAGCTTATGGCTACACCTTC. This chain links TRBV7-8 with TRBJ1-2; 7 bases match TRBD1. The CDR3 has 15 amino acids. From germline, CDR1 is SGHVS and CDR2 FQNEAQ.

The chain joins TRBV19 to TRBJ1-2; TRBD1 aligns across 8 bases. The junction had 3 bases not matched to a gene; V was cut back by 3 bases and J by 3 bases. This CDR3 region has 14 residues. The germline CDR1 and CDR2 sequences are LNHDA and SQIVND (reference sequence). The CDR3 sequence is CASSISGGDYGYTF. The DNA of the CDR3 is TGTGCCAGTAGTATTTCAGGGGGCGACTATGGCTACACCTTC.

This clonotype was seen repeatedly, ten times or more. The rearrangement uses TRBV5-6 and TRBJ1-1, with D unclear. The CDR3 runs to 13 residues. Germline CDR1 is SGHDT and CDR2 is YYEEEE. The germline V and J ends were trimmed by 1 base and 1 base, with 5 bases remaining between them. CDR3 in DNA: TGTGCCAGCAGCTTGAGGCGGAACACTGAAGCTTTCTTT. Translating it yields CASSLRRNTEAFF.